A single sample gave rise to the 5 T cell receptor beta chains below, sequenced in a study of blood T cell repertoires in COVID-19. TCRdb's copy holds only in-frame clones and misses some; the assay was immunoSEQ multiplex PCR. This sample has approximately 170,000 clones, with about 85% found just once. Input material: peripheral blood. The receptors originated from a woman in her 70s with COVID-19, enrolled during active disease.

The chain joins TRBV5-1 to TRBJ2-1; the D is unclear. The germline gives CDR1 SGHRS, CDR2 YFSETQ. Trimming pared 1 base from V and 2 bases from J, leaving 10 bases between. This CDR3 contains 15 residues. The CDR3 sequence is CASSLLAGTYNEQFF. The CDR3 DNA sequence: TGCGCCAGCAGCTTGCTCGCAGGTACCTACAATGAGCAGTTCTTC.

The chain uses TRBV24-1 and TRBJ2-5; the D gene is possibly TRBD2 (5 bases). The germline CDR1 and CDR2 sequences are KGHDR and SFDVKD. Trimming cost V 4 bases and J 1 base, with 12 bases left between them. The CDR3 has 15 residues. CDR3 bases: TGTGCCACCAGTGACCCCGGACTCGCCCAAGAGACCCAGTACTTC. It translates to CATSDPGLAQETQYF.

V is TRBV19 and J is TRBJ1-2, with 8 bases lining up with TRBD1. Germline-derived CDR1 and CDR2 are LNHDA and SQIVND (reference sequence). V dropped 9 bases and J dropped 5; count of bases not matched to a gene: 8. This CDR3 comprises 13 residues. CDR3 region: CASSPDRVYGYTF. Written as DNA, the CDR3 is TGTGCCAGCTCCCCGGACAGGGTGTATGGCTACACCTTC.

The chain carries TRBV9 and TRBJ2-7; 7 bases map to TRBD2. V lost 0 bases to trimming and J lost 6 bases; unmatched junction nucleotides: 3. In germline, CDR1 is SGDLS, CDR2 YYNGEE. CDR3 length equals 13 residues. The CDR3 region has the DNA TGTGCCAGCAGCGTAGGACTAGCACTCGAGCAGTACTTC. It codes for CASSVGLALEQYF.

CDR3 in amino acids: CASSPRSEAKNIQYF. The DNA of the CDR3 is TGTGCCAGCAGCCCGAGGAGTGAAGCCAAAAACATTCAGTACTTC. This rearrangement joins TRBV5-5 to TRBJ2-4; D gene uncertain. V gave up 4 bases and J gave up 0 bases, with 11 bases separating them. Germline CDR1 reads SGHKS; CDR2 reads YYEKEE (reference sequence). This CDR3 contains 15 residues. Supplemented by reference TRBV5-5 and TRBJ2-4, the full variable domain reads DAGVTQSPTHLIKTRGQQVTLRCSPISGHKSVSWYQQVLGQGPQFIFQYYEKEERGRGNFPDRFSARQFPNYSSELNVNALLLGDSALYLCASSPRSEAKNIQYFGAGTRLSVL.